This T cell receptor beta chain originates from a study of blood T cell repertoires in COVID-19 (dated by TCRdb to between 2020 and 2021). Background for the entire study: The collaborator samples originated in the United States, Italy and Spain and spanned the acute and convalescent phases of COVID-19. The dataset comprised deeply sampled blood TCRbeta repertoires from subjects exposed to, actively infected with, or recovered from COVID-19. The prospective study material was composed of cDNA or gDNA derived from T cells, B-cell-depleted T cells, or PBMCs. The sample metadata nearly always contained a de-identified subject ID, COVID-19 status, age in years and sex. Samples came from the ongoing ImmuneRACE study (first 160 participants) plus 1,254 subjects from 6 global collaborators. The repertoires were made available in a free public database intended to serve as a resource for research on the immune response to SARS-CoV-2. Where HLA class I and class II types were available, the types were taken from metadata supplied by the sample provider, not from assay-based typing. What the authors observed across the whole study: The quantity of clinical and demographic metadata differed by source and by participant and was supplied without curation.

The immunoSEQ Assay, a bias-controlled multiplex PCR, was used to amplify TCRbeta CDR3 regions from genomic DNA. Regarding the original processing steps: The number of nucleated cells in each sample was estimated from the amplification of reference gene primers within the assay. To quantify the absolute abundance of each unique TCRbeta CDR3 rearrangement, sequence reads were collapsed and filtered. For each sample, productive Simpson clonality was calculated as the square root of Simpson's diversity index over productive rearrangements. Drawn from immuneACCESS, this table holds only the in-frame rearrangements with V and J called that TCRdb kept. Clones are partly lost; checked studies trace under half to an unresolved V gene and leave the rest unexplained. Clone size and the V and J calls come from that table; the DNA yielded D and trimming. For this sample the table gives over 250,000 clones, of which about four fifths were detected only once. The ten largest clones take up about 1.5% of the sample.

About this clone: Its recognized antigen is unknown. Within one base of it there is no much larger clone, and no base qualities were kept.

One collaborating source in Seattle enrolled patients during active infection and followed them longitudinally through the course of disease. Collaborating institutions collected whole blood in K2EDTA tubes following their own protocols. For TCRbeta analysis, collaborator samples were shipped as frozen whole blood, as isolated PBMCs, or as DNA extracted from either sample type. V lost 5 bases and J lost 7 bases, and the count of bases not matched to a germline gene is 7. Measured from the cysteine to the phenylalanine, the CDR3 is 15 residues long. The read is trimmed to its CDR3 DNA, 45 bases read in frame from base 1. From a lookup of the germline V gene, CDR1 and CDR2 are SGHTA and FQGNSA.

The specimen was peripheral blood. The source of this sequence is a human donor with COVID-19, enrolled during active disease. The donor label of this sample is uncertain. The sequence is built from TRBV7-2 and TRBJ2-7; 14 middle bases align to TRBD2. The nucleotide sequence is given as TGTGCCAGCAGCGCCCGACTAGCGGGAGGGCGGGAGCAGTACTTC. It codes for CASSARLAGGREQYF.